This is a list of T cell receptor beta chains from one sample in a study of blood T cell repertoires in COVID-19. Assay used: immunoSEQ multiplex PCR; TCRdb lists only in-frame clones, some missing. The table records about 87,000 clones, approximately 85% of them present only once. Sequenced sample: peripheral blood. The receptors here all came from a woman over 75 with COVID-19, enrolled during active disease. The CDR3 runs from the conserved cysteine through the conserved F or W. The D gene is left open where the match is weak. A clone size is listed for some rows: how often the clone was seen (once, few, many), or a class if it is expanded.

j_call: TRBJ1-4
v_call: TRBV7-9
clone_size: few
d_call: .
cdr3_aa: CASSPRDWGEKLFF
cdr3_nt: TGTGCCAGCAGCCCCCGGGACTGGGGTGAAAAACTGTTTTTT

j_call: TRBJ2-2
v_call: TRBV5-1
clone_size: .
d_call: .
cdr3_aa: CASRIYDTGELFF
cdr3_nt: TGCGCCAGCAGAATATATGACACCGGGGAGCTGTTTTTT

j_call: TRBJ2-7
v_call: TRBV5-6
clone_size: .
d_call: .
cdr3_aa: CASSRLSQVLSYEQYF
cdr3_nt: TGTGCCAGCAGCCGTCTATCCCAGGTTCTTTCCTACGAGCAGTACTTC

j_call: TRBJ2-5
v_call: TRBV7-9
clone_size: .
d_call: TRBD2
cdr3_aa: CASSQRTSGTPKETQYF
cdr3_nt: TGTGCCAGCAGCCAAAGGACTAGCGGGACCCCCAAAGAGACCCAGTACTTC

j_call: TRBJ2-3
v_call: TRBV4-2
clone_size: .
d_call: TRBD2
cdr3_aa: CASSQDRTSGITDTQYF
cdr3_nt: TGTGCCAGCAGCCAAGATAGGACTAGCGGGATCACAGATACGCAGTATTTT

j_call: TRBJ1-6
v_call: TRBV27
clone_size: .
d_call: .
cdr3_aa: CASRYRAPNSPLHF
cdr3_nt: TGTGCCAGCAGGTACAGGGCACCAAATTCACCCCTCCACTTT

j_call: TRBJ1-4
v_call: TRBV30
clone_size: .
d_call: TRBD1
cdr3_aa: CAWSNDWDRVGKLFF
cdr3_nt: TGTGCCTGGAGTAACGACTGGGACAGGGTGGGGAAACTGTTTTTT

j_call: TRBJ2-7
v_call: TRBV7-9
clone_size: once
d_call: .
cdr3_aa: CASSLGPVLFYEQYF
cdr3_nt: TGTGCCAGCAGCTTGGGGCCGGTCCTATTCTACGAGCAGTACTTC

j_call: TRBJ2-7
v_call: TRBV4-2
clone_size: .
d_call: .
cdr3_aa: CASSPMFSRTYEQYF
cdr3_nt: TGTGCCAGCAGCCCCATGTTTTCGAGAACCTACGAGCAGTACTTC

j_call: TRBJ1-2
v_call: TRBV19
clone_size: .
d_call: .
cdr3_aa: CASSIDRARGLNYGYTF
cdr3_nt: TGTGCCAGTAGTATAGACCGAGCTCGGGGACTAAACTATGGCTACACCTTC